The subject of this entry is one T cell receptor (beta chain). Produced via immunoSEQ multiplex PCR; TCRdb's table is partial and in-frame only. The profile shows 2.3 million or so clones, roughly 93% of them singletons. V dropped 0 bases and J dropped 2 bases, with 9 bases sitting between them. The CDR3 sequence is 15 residues long. The germline V gene encodes CDR1 SGHDT and CDR2 YYEEEE. This entry belongs to a study of shared clonotypes between healthy human individuals. Study details: CD8 memory received one plate per donor, CD8 naive two, CD4 memory three and CD4 naive three.

This sequence was found in a man aged 18 to 30 in good health. Some clones in this sample may be carry-over from other donors' samples. Sequenced input: naive CD4+ T cells from PBMCs. Specified subset: CD45RA+ positively selected. The V gene is TRBV5-6, the J gene TRBJ2-1; no firm D call. The DNA of the CDR3 is TGTGCCAGCAGCTTGGGGGTCCACACCTACAATGAGCAGTTCTTC. The encoded protein is CASSLGVHTYNEQFF.